This is a list of T cell receptor beta chains from one sample in a study of blood T cell repertoires in COVID-19. Profiled with immunoSEQ multiplex PCR; TCRdb holds only in-frame clones, not every one. The sample lists just over 650,000 clones, approximately 90% occurring once. Sequences were obtained from peripheral blood. The receptors come from a woman aged 18-35 years with acute or convalescent COVID-19. The CDR3 runs from the conserved cysteine through the conserved F or W. The D gene is left open where the match is weak.

J: TRBJ1-6; V: TRBV10-3; D: TRBD1; CDR3: CAIRGDRANSPLHF
J: TRBJ1-5; V: TRBV5-8; D: NA; CDR3: CASSPSLNSNQPQHF
J: TRBJ2-7; V: TRBV24-1; D: NA; CDR3: CATSAAGPYEQYF
J: TRBJ1-2; V: TRBV7-9; D: NA; CDR3: CASSLRGSGREGGGYTF
J: TRBJ2-7; V: TRBV5-1; D: NA; CDR3: CASGQENNYEQYF
J: TRBJ1-6; V: TRBV30; D: NA; CDR3: CAYRDTGRLYNSPLHF
J: TRBJ1-2; V: TRBV2; D: NA; CDR3: CASSDAVRPGYTF
J: TRBJ1-1; V: TRBV29-1; D: NA; CDR3: CSVGSGNTEAFF
J: TRBJ2-7; V: TRBV29-1; D: TRBD2; CDR3: CSVREGSPYEQYF
J: TRBJ2-3; V: TRBV11-3; D: TRBD2; CDR3: CASSSLAGGTQYF
J: TRBJ2-2; V: TRBV9; D: TRBD2; CDR3: CASSPRGGDGELFF
J: TRBJ2-6; V: TRBV9; D: NA; CDR3: CASSVVRAGANVLTF
J: TRBJ1-1; V: TRBV4-1; D: NA; CDR3: CASSQEYEQGEGNTEAFF
J: TRBJ1-1; V: TRBV30; D: TRBD1; CDR3: CAWSGGQDSEAFF
J: TRBJ1-1; V: TRBV5-4; D: NA; CDR3: CASSLSPGRGDTEAFF
J: TRBJ2-7; V: TRBV7-2; D: TRBD1; CDR3: CASSEGQGKYF
J: TRBJ1-6; V: TRBV7-2; D: NA; CDR3: CASSSRTYHSPLHF
J: TRBJ1-2; V: TRBV9; D: NA; CDR3: CASSAEDRLNYGYTF
J: TRBJ2-7; V: TRBV6-5; D: NA; CDR3: CASRTSGTTFSEQYF
J: TRBJ1-1; V: TRBV9; D: NA; CDR3: CASSVGAVNTEAFF
J: TRBJ1-2; V: TRBV4-1; D: NA; CDR3: CASSQDPAGGRRGYTF
J: TRBJ1-1; V: TRBV19; D: TRBD1; CDR3: CASSPGQGFTEAFF
J: TRBJ1-3; V: TRBV28; D: TRBD1; CDR3: CASKRPWDRGSGNTIYF
J: TRBJ1-6; V: TRBV11-2; D: TRBD1; CDR3: CASSLFYGDRVPYNSPLHF
J: TRBJ1-2; V: TRBV6-2/TRBV6-3; D: NA; CDR3: CASSYGSKVQGYTF
J: TRBJ2-7; V: TRBV14; D: TRBD1; CDR3: CASSQETGSAYEQYF
J: TRBJ1-2; V: TRBV7-2; D: TRBD1; CDR3: CASSLNRHFRDRRGYGYTF
J: TRBJ2-7; V: TRBV3-1/TRBV3-2; D: NA; CDR3: CASSQDGGEQYF
J: TRBJ1-1; V: TRBV6-6; D: NA; CDR3: CASSGGSDTEAFF
J: TRBJ2-7; V: TRBV6-5; D: TRBD2; CDR3: CASSYDVWRGYYEQYF
J: TRBJ1-1; V: TRBV20-1; D: NA; CDR3: CALYGGTEAFF
J: TRBJ2-2; V: TRBV24-1; D: TRBD1; CDR3: CATSVGTGNTGELFF
J: TRBJ1-6; V: TRBV9; D: NA; CDR3: CASSGPGDGISNSPLHF
J: TRBJ2-7; V: TRBV3-1/TRBV3-2; D: NA; CDR3: CASSHDFRAYEQYF
J: TRBJ2-3; V: TRBV28; D: NA; CDR3: CASSPSTDTQYF
J: TRBJ2-7; V: TRBV25-1; D: TRBD1; CDR3: CASQPGTGFSYEQYF
J: TRBJ1-2; V: TRBV5-1; D: NA; CDR3: CASSAGRLYGYTF
J: TRBJ2-5; V: TRBV2; D: TRBD1; CDR3: CASSGQGLAETQYF
J: TRBJ2-2; V: TRBV6-5; D: NA; CDR3: CASRGRPNTGELFF
J: TRBJ1-2; V: TRBV19; D: TRBD1; CDR3: CASSIVGTALANYGYTF
J: TRBJ1-1; V: TRBV9; D: TRBD1; CDR3: CASSAEGGSRAEAFF
J: TRBJ2-2; V: TRBV6-6; D: NA; CDR3: CASRTSTPTGELFF
J: TRBJ1-1; V: TRBV21-1; D: NA; CDR3: CASTSNLPQGGGTEAFF
J: TRBJ1-1; V: TRBV4-2; D: NA; CDR3: CASSQGQGSGEAFF
J: TRBJ2-7; V: TRBV7-2; D: NA; CDR3: CASSLEGGLSEQYF
J: TRBJ1-1; V: TRBV5-4; D: NA; CDR3: CASSHQQGSGNTEAFF